The clone carrying this T cell receptor beta chain was observed many times. Its specificity is not known. The data were taken from a study of T-cell memory formation after mild COVID-19. Findings and caveats of the study: Later expanders leaned toward CD4+, whereas clones contracting from day 15 to 85 were balanced CD4/CD8. Memory cells collected pre-infection included some clones that later responded, suggesting cross-reactive memory joined.

V lost 5 bases to trimming and J lost 0 bases, with 14 bases between them. The CDR3 is 16 amino acids. The germline gives CDR1 LGHDT, CDR2 YNNKEL (reference sequence). TCRdb processed the 5' RACE reads anew with MiXCR; each CDR3 protein has one entry. The top ten clones hold approximately 22% of a sample with around 300,000 distinct CDR3 sequences, approximately 7.6% of them seen once. The chain combines TRBV3-1 with TRBJ1-3; D might be TRBD1 (5 bases). Sequenced input: PBMCs or a T cell subset sorted from them (not recorded which). This sequence originates from a man between 18 and 29 years old who had mild COVID-19 (a few samples of this study predate the infection). Cell type and time point are not known. CDR3 protein: CASSFTGQLSGNTIYF. The DNA of the CDR3 is TGTGCCAGCAGCTTTACAGGACAACTCTCTGGAAACACCATATATTTT.